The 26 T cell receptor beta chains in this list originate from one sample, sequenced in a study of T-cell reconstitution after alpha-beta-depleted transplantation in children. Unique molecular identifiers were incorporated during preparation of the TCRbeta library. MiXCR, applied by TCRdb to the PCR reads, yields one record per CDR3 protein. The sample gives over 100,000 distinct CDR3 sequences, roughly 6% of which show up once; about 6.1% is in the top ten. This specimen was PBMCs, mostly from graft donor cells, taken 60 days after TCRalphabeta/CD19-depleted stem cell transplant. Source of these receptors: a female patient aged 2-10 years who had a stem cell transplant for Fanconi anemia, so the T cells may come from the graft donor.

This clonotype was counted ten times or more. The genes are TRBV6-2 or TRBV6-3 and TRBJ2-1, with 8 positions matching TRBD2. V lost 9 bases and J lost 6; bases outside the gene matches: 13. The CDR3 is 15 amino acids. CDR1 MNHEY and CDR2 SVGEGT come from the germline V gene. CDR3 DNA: TGTGCCAGTGGACTTAGTCTAGCGGGTTCCAATGAGCAGTTCTTC. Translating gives CASGLSLAGSNEQFF.

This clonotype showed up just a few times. CDR3 amino acids: CASSLTRQETQYF. In nucleotides, the CDR3 is TGTGCCAGCAGTTTAACTAGGCAAGAGACCCAGTACTTC. The gene calls are TRBV12-3 or TRBV12-4 and TRBJ2-5; D may be TRBD2 (5 bases). This CDR3 region has 13 residues. The V gene lost 2 bases and the J gene lost 2 bases, with 6 bases spanning the gap.

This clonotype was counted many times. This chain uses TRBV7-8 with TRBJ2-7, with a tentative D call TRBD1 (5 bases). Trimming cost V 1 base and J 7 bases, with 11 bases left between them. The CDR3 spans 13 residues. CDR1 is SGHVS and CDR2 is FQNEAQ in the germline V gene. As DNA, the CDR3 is TGTGCCAGCAGCTTAGGTGGAAAGGGGGAGCAGTACTTC. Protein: CASSLGGKGEQYF.

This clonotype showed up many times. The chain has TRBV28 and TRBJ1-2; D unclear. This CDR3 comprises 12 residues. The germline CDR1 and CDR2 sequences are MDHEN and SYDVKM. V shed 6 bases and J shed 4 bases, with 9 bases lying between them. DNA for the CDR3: TGTGCCAGCAGCCAGGATCTCTATGGCTACACCTTC. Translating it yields CASSQDLYGYTF.

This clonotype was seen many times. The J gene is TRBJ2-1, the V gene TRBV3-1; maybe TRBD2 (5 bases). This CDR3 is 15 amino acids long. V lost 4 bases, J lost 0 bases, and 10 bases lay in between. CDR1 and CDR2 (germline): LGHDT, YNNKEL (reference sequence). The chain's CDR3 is CASSLLGSSYNEQFF. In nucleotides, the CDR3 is TGTGCCAGCAGCCTCCTGGGGAGCTCCTACAATGAGCAGTTCTTC.

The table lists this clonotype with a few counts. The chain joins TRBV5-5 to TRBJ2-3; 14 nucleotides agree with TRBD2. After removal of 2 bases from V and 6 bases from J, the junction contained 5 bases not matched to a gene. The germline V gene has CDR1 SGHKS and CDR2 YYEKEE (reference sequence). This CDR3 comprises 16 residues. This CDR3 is CASSFQGLAGADTQYF. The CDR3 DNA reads TGTGCCAGCAGCTTTCAGGGACTAGCGGGAGCGGATACGCAGTATTTT.

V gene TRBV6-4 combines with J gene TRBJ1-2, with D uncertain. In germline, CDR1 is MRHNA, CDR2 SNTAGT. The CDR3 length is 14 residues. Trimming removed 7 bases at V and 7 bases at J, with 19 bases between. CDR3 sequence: CASKETEGVSGYTF. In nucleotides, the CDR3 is TGTGCCAGCAAGGAAACAGAGGGAGTAAGTGGCTACACCTTC.

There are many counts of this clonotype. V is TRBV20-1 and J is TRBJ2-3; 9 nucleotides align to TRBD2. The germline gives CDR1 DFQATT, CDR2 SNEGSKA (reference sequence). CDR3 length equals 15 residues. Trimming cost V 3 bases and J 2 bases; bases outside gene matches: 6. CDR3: CSASILAGPTDTQYF. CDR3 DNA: TGCAGTGCTAGCATCCTAGCGGGACCCACAGATACGCAGTATTTT.

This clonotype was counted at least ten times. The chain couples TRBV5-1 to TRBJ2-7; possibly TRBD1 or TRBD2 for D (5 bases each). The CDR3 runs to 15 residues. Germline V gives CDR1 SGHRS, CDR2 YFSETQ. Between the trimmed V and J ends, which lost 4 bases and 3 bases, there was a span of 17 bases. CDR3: CASSLFGTAVYEQYF. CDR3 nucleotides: TGCGCCAGCAGCCTTTTCGGGACGGCTGTCTACGAGCAGTACTTC.

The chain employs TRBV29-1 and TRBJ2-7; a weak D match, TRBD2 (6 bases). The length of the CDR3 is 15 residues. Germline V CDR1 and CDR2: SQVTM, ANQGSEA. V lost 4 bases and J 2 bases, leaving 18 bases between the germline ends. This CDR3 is CSVGDRRAITYEQYF. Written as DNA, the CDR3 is TGCAGCGTTGGGGATAGGAGGGCGATCACCTACGAGCAGTACTTC.

In DNA, the CDR3 is TGTGCCAGCAGTTCGATAGCGGGAATCGTCAATGAGCAGTTCTTC. Protein sequence: CASSSIAGIVNEQFF. The chain combines TRBV6-5 with TRBJ2-1, with 8 bases aligning to TRBD2. There are 15 residues in the CDR3. J lost 6 bases, V lost 4 bases, and 8 bases had no gene match. Germline V gene data show CDR1 as MNHEY and CDR2 as SVGAGI.

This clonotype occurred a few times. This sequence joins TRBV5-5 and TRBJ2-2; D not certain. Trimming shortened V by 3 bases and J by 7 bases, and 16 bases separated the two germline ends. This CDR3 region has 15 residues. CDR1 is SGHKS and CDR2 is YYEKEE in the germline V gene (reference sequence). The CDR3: CASSSENRLDGELFF. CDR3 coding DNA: TGTGCCAGCAGCTCCGAAAACAGATTAGACGGGGAGCTGTTTTTT.

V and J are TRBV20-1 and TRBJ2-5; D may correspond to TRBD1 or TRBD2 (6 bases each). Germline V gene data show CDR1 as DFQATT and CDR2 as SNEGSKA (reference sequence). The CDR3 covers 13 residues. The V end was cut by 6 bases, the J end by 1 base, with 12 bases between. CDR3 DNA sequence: TGCAGTGCGCGGGGACACCTCCAAGAGACCCAGTACTTC. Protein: CSARGHLQETQYF.

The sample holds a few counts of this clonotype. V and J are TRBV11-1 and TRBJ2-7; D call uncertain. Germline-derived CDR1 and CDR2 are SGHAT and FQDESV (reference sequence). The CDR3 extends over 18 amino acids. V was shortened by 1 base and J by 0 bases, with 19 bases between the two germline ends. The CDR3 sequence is CASSLGPHTQVPSYEQYF. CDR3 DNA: TGTGCCAGCAGCTTAGGGCCCCACACGCAGGTACCCTCCTACGAGCAGTACTTC.

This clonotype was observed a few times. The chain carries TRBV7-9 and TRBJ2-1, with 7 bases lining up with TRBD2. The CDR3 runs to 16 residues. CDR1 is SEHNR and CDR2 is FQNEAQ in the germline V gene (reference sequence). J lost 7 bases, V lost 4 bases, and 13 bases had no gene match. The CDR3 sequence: CASSSTYAGVGNEQFF. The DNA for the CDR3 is TGTGCCAGCAGCTCCACCTACGCGGGAGTCGGAAATGAGCAGTTCTTC.

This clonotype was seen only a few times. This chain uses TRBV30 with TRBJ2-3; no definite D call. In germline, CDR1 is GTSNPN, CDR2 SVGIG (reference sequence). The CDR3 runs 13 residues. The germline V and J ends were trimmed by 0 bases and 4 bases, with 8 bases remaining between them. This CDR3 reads CAWSVAGADTQYF. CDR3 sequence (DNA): TGTGCCTGGAGTGTAGCTGGGGCAGATACGCAGTATTTT.

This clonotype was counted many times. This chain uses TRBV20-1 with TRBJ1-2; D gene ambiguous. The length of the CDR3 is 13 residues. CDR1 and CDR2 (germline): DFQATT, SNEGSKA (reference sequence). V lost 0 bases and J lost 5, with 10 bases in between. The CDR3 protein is CSARDPPSYGYTF. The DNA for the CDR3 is TGCAGTGCTAGAGACCCACCTTCTTATGGCTACACCTTC.

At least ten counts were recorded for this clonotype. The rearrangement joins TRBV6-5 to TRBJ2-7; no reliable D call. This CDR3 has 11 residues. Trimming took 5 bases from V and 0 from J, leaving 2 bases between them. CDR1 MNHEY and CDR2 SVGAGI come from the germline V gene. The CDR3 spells CASSTSYEQYF. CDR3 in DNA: TGTGCCAGCAGTACCTCCTACGAGCAGTACTTC.

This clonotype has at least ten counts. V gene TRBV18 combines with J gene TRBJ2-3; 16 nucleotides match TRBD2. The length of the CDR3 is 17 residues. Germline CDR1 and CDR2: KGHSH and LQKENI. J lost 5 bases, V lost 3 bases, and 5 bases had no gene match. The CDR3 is CASSPGLAGGPKDTQYF. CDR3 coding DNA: TGTGCCAGCTCACCGGGACTAGCGGGAGGGCCGAAAGATACGCAGTATTTT.

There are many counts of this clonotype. The CDR3 region has the DNA TGTGCCAGCAGCTTGGACTTAGCGGGGTATACAGATACGCAGTATTTT. This sequence encodes CASSLDLAGYTDTQYF. The rearrangement links TRBV7-9 to TRBJ2-3, with 8 bases aligning to TRBD2. This CDR3 region has 16 residues. Germline values: CDR1 SEHNR, CDR2 FQNEAQ (reference sequence). V dropped 3 bases and J dropped 3; count of bases not matched to a gene: 8.

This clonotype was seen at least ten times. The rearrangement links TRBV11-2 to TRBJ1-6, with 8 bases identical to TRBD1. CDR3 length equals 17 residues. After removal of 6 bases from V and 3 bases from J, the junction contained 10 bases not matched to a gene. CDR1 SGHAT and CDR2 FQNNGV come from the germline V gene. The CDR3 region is CASRDTNRGNYNSPLHF. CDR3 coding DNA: TGTGCCAGCAGGGATACTAACAGGGGGAACTATAATTCACCCCTCCACTTT.

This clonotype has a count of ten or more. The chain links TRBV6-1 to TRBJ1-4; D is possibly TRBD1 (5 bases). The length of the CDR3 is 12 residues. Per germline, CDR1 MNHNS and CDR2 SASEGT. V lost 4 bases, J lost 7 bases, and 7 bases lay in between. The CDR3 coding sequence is TGTGCCAGCAGTGCAGGGTCTGAAAAACTGTTTTTT. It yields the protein CASSAGSEKLFF.

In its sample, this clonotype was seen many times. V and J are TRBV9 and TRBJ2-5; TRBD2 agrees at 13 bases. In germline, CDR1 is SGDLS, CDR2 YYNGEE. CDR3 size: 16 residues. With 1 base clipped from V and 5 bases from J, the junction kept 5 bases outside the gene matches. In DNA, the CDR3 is TGTGCCAGCAGCGTATCCACTAGCGGGGGGGTTGAGACCCAGTACTTC. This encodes CASSVSTSGGVETQYF.

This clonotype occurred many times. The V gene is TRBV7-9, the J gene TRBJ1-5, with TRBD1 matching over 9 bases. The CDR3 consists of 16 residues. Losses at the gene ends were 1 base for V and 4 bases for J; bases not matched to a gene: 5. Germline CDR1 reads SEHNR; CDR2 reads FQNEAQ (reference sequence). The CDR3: CASSLGQGGNNQPQHF. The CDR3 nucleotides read TGTGCCAGCAGCTTAGGACAGGGGGGCAATAATCAGCCCCAGCATTTT.

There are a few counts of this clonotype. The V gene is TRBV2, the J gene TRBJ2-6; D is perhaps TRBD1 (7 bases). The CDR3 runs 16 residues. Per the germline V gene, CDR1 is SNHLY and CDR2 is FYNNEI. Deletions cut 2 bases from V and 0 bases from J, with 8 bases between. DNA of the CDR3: TGTGCCAGCAGTGAACAGGGGGGCTCTGGGGCCAACGTCCTGACTTTC. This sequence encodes CASSEQGGSGANVLTF.

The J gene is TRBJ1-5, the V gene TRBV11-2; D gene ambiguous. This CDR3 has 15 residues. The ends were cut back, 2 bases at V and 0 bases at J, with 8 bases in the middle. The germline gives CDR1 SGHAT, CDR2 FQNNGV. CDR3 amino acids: CASSLHGNSNQPQHF. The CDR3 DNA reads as TGTGCCAGCAGCTTACATGGGAATAGCAATCAGCCCCAGCATTTT.